Each of the 7 T cell receptor beta chains below was sequenced from the same sample in a study of blood T cell repertoires in COVID-19. Data came from immunoSEQ multiplex PCR; TCRdb stores just in-frame clones and leaves some out. This sample carries under 350,000 clones, 80% to 90% of them seen once, and the ten largest clones take 3.5% to 5%. The sequenced sample was PBMCs or T cells enriched from blood (not recorded which). Source of these receptors: a man younger than 40 who had recovered from COVID-19.

The genes are TRBV27 and TRBJ2-7; D is possibly TRBD1 (8 bases). CDR1 is MNHEY and CDR2 is SMNVEV in the germline V gene (reference sequence). The CDR3 totals 14 residues. Trimming stripped 7 bases from V and 7 bases from J, with 20 bases between. The CDR3 DNA reads as TGTGCCAGCACCCGTTCAGGGGGCGGGGGAGAGCAGTACTTC. Amino acids: CASTRSGGGGEQYF.

The chain couples TRBV5-1 to TRBJ1-4; 9 bases align to TRBD1. This CDR3 comprises 15 residues. J lost 5 bases, V lost 2 bases, and 4 bases had no gene match. Germline V gives CDR1 SGHRS, CDR2 YFSETQ. Here the CDR3 reads CASSFSGTGNEKLFF. In DNA, the CDR3 is TGCGCCAGCAGCTTCTCCGGGACAGGGAATGAAAAACTGTTTTTT.

V is TRBV2 and J is TRBJ2-7, with 9 bases aligning to TRBD1. After removal of 6 bases from V and 2 bases from J, the junction contained 8 bases not matched to a gene. Germline-derived CDR1 and CDR2 are SNHLY and FYNNEI. The CDR3 runs to 15 residues. DNA for the CDR3: TGTGCCAGCAGGGGATTAACAGGGGGCGCCTACGAGCAGTACTTC. The encoded protein is CASRGLTGGAYEQYF.

The chain recombines TRBV14 with TRBJ2-7; 10 bases are shared with TRBD2. Germline V CDR1 and CDR2: SGHDN, FVKESK. This CDR3 region has 15 residues. V lost 1 base and J lost 3; bases outside the gene matches: 3. Written as DNA, the CDR3 is TGTGCCAGCAGCCAAGCACTAGCGGGAAACTACGAGCAGTACTTC. Amino acid sequence: CASSQALAGNYEQYF.

This CDR3 reads CASRKDTGSVGTEAFF. The DNA of the CDR3 is TGTGCCAGCAGAAAAGATACAGGGTCGGTCGGCACTGAAGCTTTCTTT. V usage is TRBV27 and J usage is TRBJ1-1, with D perhaps TRBD1 (6 bases). The CDR3 runs 16 residues. Germline CDR1 and CDR2: MNHEY and SMNVEV (reference sequence). Trimming shortened V by 6 bases and J by 4 bases, and 21 bases separated the two germline ends.

The chain uses TRBV28 and TRBJ2-4; a possible D gene is TRBD1 (5 bases). The CDR3 is 11 residues long. Germline CDR1 MDHEN, CDR2 SYDVKM. With 6 bases removed from V and 5 bases from J, the gap between germline ends came to 5 bases. The CDR3 spells CASRGENIQYF. Written as DNA, the CDR3 is TGTGCCAGCAGAGGGGAAAACATTCAGTACTTC.

V usage is TRBV9 and J usage is TRBJ2-7; D uncertain. Germline CDR1 reads SGDLS; CDR2 reads YYNGEE. The CDR3 is 14 residues long. The V and J ends lost 3 bases and 5 bases respectively, with 15 bases between them. The CDR3 DNA reads as TGTGCCAGCAGCGCTGACTCCCTGCGCCACGAGCAGTACTTC. This sequence encodes CASSADSLRHEQYF.